Shown below are 25 T cell receptor beta chains from a single sample sequenced in a study of shared clonotypes between healthy human individuals. Data came from immunoSEQ multiplex PCR; TCRdb stores just in-frame clones and leaves some out. This sample carries about 1,500,000 clones, 96% of them seen once, and the ten largest clones take roughly 1.1%. Sequencing input: naive CD4+ T cells sorted from blood. As to subset: CD45RA+ positively selected. These receptors were obtained from a man aged 30 to 45 in good health.

The chain uses TRBV6-1 and TRBJ2-1; D not certain. Per germline, CDR1 MNHNS and CDR2 SASEGT. The CDR3 loop spans 13 amino acids. V lost 2 bases to trimming and J lost 1 base, with 3 bases between them. The chain's CDR3 is CASSETSYNEQFF. As DNA, the CDR3 is TGTGCCAGCAGTGAAACGTCCTACAATGAGCAGTTCTTC.

The count of this clone is one. The chain is built from TRBV11-3 and TRBJ2-2, with D possibly being TRBD2 (6 bases). Trimming cost V 4 bases and J 1 base, with 7 bases left between them. There are 14 residues in the CDR3. Per germline, CDR1 SGHNT and CDR2 YENEEA. CDR3 nucleotides: TGTGCCAGCAGCTCCGGGGGGAACACCGGGGAGCTGTTTTTT. Amino acid sequence: CASSSGGNTGELFF.

In this sample, this clone turned up once. The chain employs TRBV7-2 and TRBJ2-5, with 16 bases that match TRBD2. The CDR3 loop spans 16 amino acids. Germline loops: CDR1 SGHTA, CDR2 FQGNSA. V shed 5 bases and J 5 bases; nucleotides not matched to a gene: 5. CDR3 DNA sequence: TGTGCCAGCAGCCCGAGGGGACTAGCGGGAGGGGAGACCCAGTACTTC. Residues: CASSPRGLAGGETQYF.

The chain couples TRBV7-8 to TRBJ2-5, with D hard to call. The V gene lost 5 bases and the J gene lost 0 bases, with 19 bases spanning the gap. Germline V gene sequence: CDR1 SGHVS, CDR2 FQNEAQ. The CDR3 contains 17 residues. CDR3 residues: CASSPRRERSYQETQYF. Here the CDR3 DNA reads TGTGCCAGCAGCCCCCGTAGAGAGAGGTCCTACCAAGAGACCCAGTACTTC.

The chain has TRBV9 and TRBJ2-5; 7 nucleotides line up with TRBD2. Germline V gene data show CDR1 as SGDLS and CDR2 as YYNGEE. The CDR3 loop spans 15 amino acids. V was pared by 0 bases and J by 3 bases, with 5 bases of the junction left unmatched. CDR3 sequence: CASSVAGGRKETQYF. The CDR3 bases are TGTGCCAGCAGCGTAGCAGGCGGGAGAAAAGAGACCCAGTACTTC. The full variable domain, its missing parts supplied by reference TRBV9 and TRBJ2-5, is DSGVTQTPKHLITATGQRVTLRCSPRSGDLSVYWYQQSLDQGLQFLIQYYNGEERAKGNILERFSAQQFPDLHSELNLSSLELGDSALYFCASSVAGGRKETQYFGPGTRLLVL.

This clone was detected once. The chain's CDR3 is CASSPDYPTQYF. CDR3 in DNA: TGTGCCAGCAGTCCGGACTACCCCACCCAGTACTTC. The chain uses TRBV27 and TRBJ2-5, with a possible D match to TRBD2 (6 bases). This CDR3 is 12 amino acids long. Germline values: CDR1 MNHEY, CDR2 SMNVEV (reference sequence). V lost 5 bases, J lost 8 bases, and 12 bases lay in between.

This sequence joins TRBV28 and TRBJ2-4, with TRBD1 matching 10 bases. This CDR3 region has 12 residues. The V gene's germline CDR1 is MDHEN and CDR2 SYDVKM. V lost 5 bases and J lost 15; bases outside the gene matches: 7. DNA for the CDR3: TGTGCCAGCAGTCCGGACAGGGGGTTGAGGTACTTC. This sequence encodes CASSPDRGLRYF.

The V gene is TRBV18, the J gene TRBJ2-7; 9 bases are a match to TRBD1. The germline V gene encodes CDR1 KGHSH and CDR2 LQKENI. Germline trimming cut 3 bases from V and 6 bases from J; bases unmatched to any gene: 9. CDR3 length: 15 amino acids. CDR3 loop: CASSPVGTGSGEQYF. CDR3 bases: TGTGCCAGCTCACCGGTCGGGACAGGGTCTGGCGAGCAGTACTTC.

The genes are TRBV5-4 and TRBJ2-3; D not certain. Trimming removed 6 bases at V and 0 bases at J, with 8 bases between. Germline values: CDR1 SGHNT, CDR2 YYREEE (reference sequence). This CDR3 spans 13 amino acids. This CDR3 reads CASTMGSTDTQYF. In DNA form, the CDR3 reads TGTGCCAGCACCATGGGCAGCACAGATACGCAGTATTTT.

The CDR3 DNA reads as TGCGCCAGCAGCCAAGATAGGGGACTAGCGGGAGAATCCTACGAGCAGTACTTC. Translating gives CASSQDRGLAGESYEQYF. The V and J genes are TRBV4-1 and TRBJ2-7; 14 bases line up with TRBD2. The CDR3 contains 18 residues. Germline V gene lookup returns CDR1 MGHRA and CDR2 YSYEKL. Trimming cost V 0 bases and J 1 base; bases outside gene matches: 5.

The V call is TRBV7-9, the J call TRBJ2-3; tentative D call: TRBD1 (6 bases). Germline loops: CDR1 SEHNR, CDR2 FQNEAQ (reference sequence). Trimming left V 1 base short and J 5 bases short, with 10 bases between. There are 14 residues in the CDR3. The DNA of the CDR3 is TGTGCCAGCAGCTTAGGTGCAGGGGTAGATACGCAGTATTTT. Amino acid sequence: CASSLGAGVDTQYF.

This chain connects TRBV5-4 to TRBJ2-1, with 8 bases matching TRBD2. The trim removed 0 bases at V and 3 bases at J, leaving 2 bases unmatched. Germline V gives CDR1 SGHNT, CDR2 YYREEE (reference sequence). This CDR3 has 15 residues. The CDR3 region has the DNA TGTGCCAGCAGCTTGGCCGGGAGGGTCTACAATGAGCAGTTCTTC. Residues: CASSLAGRVYNEQFF. The complete variable domain, with remaining parts taken from reference TRBV5-4 and TRBJ2-1, reads ETGVTQSPTHLIKTRGQQVTLRCSSQSGHNTVSWYQQALGQGPQFIFQYYREEENGRGNFPPRFSGLQFPNYSSELNVNALELDDSALYLCASSLAGRVYNEQFFGPGTRLTVL.

This chain joins TRBV29-1 and TRBJ2-1; D perhaps matches TRBD2 (5 bases). Trimming pared 4 bases from V and 0 bases from J, leaving 13 bases between. The germline CDR1 and CDR2 sequences are SQVTM and ANQGSEA. This CDR3 contains 15 residues. The CDR3, as DNA: TGCAGCGTTGGAGGACTGGGAAGCTCCTACAATGAGCAGTTCTTC. It translates to CSVGGLGSSYNEQFF.

The gene calls are TRBV7-8 and TRBJ2-3; the match to TRBD1 covers 11 bases. This CDR3 has 16 amino acids. Trimming took 7 bases from V and 2 from J; bases not matched to a gene: 8. The germline V gene encodes CDR1 SGHVS and CDR2 FQNEAQ. CDR3 protein: CASNLRDRGYTDTQYF. CDR3 nucleotides: TGTGCCAGCAACCTAAGGGACAGGGGGTACACAGATACGCAGTATTTT.

This clone showed up just a few times. The chain is built from TRBV19 and TRBJ1-1, with TRBD1 as a possible D gene (6 bases). Trimming pared 6 bases from V and 1 base from J, leaving 12 bases between. From germline, CDR1 is LNHDA and CDR2 SQIVND (reference sequence). The CDR3 runs to 14 residues. CDR3 nucleotide sequence: TGTGCCAGTAGGGTACAGGGCCCGAACACTGAAGCTTTCTTT. It yields the protein CASRVQGPNTEAFF. Full variable domain (outside the CDR3, taken from reference TRBV19 and TRBJ1-1): DGGITQSPKYLFRKEGQNVTLSCEQNLNHDAMYWYRQDPGQGLRLIYYSQIVNDFQKGDIAEGYSVSREKKESFPLTVTSAQKNPTAFYLCASRVQGPNTEAFFGQGTRLTVV.

V and J are TRBV5-6 and TRBJ2-3; TRBD2 aligns across 8 bases. The CDR3 runs to 16 residues. J was trimmed by 2 bases and V by 4 bases; bases with no gene match: 9. Germline V gene lookup returns CDR1 SGHDT and CDR2 YYEEEE. The CDR3 protein is CASSILPTSATDTQYF. Written as DNA, the CDR3 is TGTGCCAGCAGCATTTTACCGACTAGCGCCACAGATACGCAGTATTTT.

The CDR3 sequence: CASSFSGRDTGELFF. CDR3 in DNA: TGTGCCAGCAGCTTTAGCGGGAGGGACACCGGGGAGCTGTTTTTT. The chain is built from TRBV5-4 and TRBJ2-2; 11 bases fit TRBD2. V shed 2 bases, J shed 3 bases, and the junction held 0 bases outside the gene matches. CDR1 SGHNT and CDR2 YYREEE come from the germline V gene (reference sequence). This CDR3 has 15 amino acids.

The chain carries TRBV19 and TRBJ2-1, with 7 positions matching TRBD2. This CDR3 contains 15 residues. Germline-derived CDR1 and CDR2 are LNHDA and SQIVND (reference sequence). The V gene end was trimmed by 5 bases and the J gene end by 7 bases; junction bases not matched to a gene: 11. Here the CDR3 reads CASSEGGSSRNEQFF. CDR3 DNA: TGTGCCAGTAGTGAGGGCGGGAGTAGTAGGAATGAGCAGTTCTTC.

The rearrangement uses TRBV7-9 and TRBJ2-3; TRBD1 matches 7 bases. Germline trimming cut 5 bases from V and 2 bases from J; bases unmatched to any gene: 1. This CDR3 has 13 residues. The germline CDR1 and CDR2 sequences are SEHNR and FQNEAQ (reference sequence). This CDR3 is CASSRGPTDTQYF. The CDR3 nucleotides are TGTGCCAGCAGCAGGGGGCCCACAGATACGCAGTATTTT.

The CDR3 DNA reads TGTGCCAGCTCACCTGGCCTAGCTGAGCAGTACTTC. Translation: CASSPGLAEQYF. The chain combines TRBV18 with TRBJ2-7, with D possibly matching TRBD2 (5 bases). CDR3 size: 12 residues. The V end was cut by 3 bases, the J end by 7 bases, with 10 bases between. Germline loops: CDR1 KGHSH, CDR2 LQKENI.

The chain couples TRBV7-8 to TRBJ2-1, with TRBD2 matching 13 bases. Germline V lookup: CDR1 SGHVS, CDR2 FQNEAQ. This CDR3 has 17 amino acids. V was pared by 4 bases and J by 4 bases, with 7 bases of the junction left unmatched. The CDR3 bases are TGTGCCAGCAGCTCTTGGACTAGCGGGAGTCGATACAATGAGCAGTTCTTC. Its translation: CASSSWTSGSRYNEQFF.

This clone was detected once. V usage is TRBV2 and J usage is TRBJ1-2, with D tentatively TRBD1 (5 bases). CDR3 size: 13 residues. Germline V gene lookup returns CDR1 SNHLY and CDR2 FYNNEI. With 0 bases removed from V and 5 bases from J, the gap between germline ends came to 7 bases. CDR3 in amino acids: CASSEAGVYGYTF. CDR3 coding DNA: TGTGCCAGCAGTGAAGCGGGGGTGTATGGCTACACCTTC. Filled out from reference TRBV2 and TRBJ1-2, the complete variable domain reads EPEVTQTPSHQVTQMGQEVILRCVPISNHLYFYWYRQILGQKVEFLVSFYNNEISEKSEIFDDQFSVERPDGSNFTLKIRSTKLEDSAMYFCASSEAGVYGYTFGSGTRLTVV.

The gene calls are TRBV2 and TRBJ1-5; D is unclear. CDR3 length: 14 residues. The V and J ends lost 7 bases and 2 bases respectively, with 12 bases between them. In germline, CDR1 is SNHLY, CDR2 FYNNEI. The CDR3 DNA is TGTGCCAGCACCAGGTGGGGTGGCAATCAGCCCCAGCATTTT. Its translation is CASTRWGGNQPQHF.

CDR3 nucleotides: TGTGCCAGTAGTATAAGACAGCCGGGAGATGAGCAGTTCTTC. Translated: CASSIRQPGDEQFF. The V gene is TRBV19, the J gene TRBJ2-1, with a tentative D call TRBD2 (6 bases). With 2 bases removed from V and 8 bases from J, the gap between germline ends came to 13 bases. Germline CDR1 and CDR2: LNHDA and SQIVND (reference sequence). The CDR3 runs 14 residues.

This chain joins TRBV6-1 and TRBJ1-5, with D tentatively TRBD1 (5 bases). Germline CDR1 reads MNHNS; CDR2 reads SASEGT. The V end lost 1 base, the J end lost 1 base, and 14 bases lay between the germline ends. This CDR3 spans 17 amino acids. Here the CDR3 reads CASSEDLRAGSNQPQHF. CDR3 DNA: TGTGCCAGCAGTGAAGATCTCAGGGCGGGGAGCAATCAGCCCCAGCATTTT.